Listed here are 26 T cell receptor beta chains from one sample, sequenced in a study of cytomegalovirus exposure and HLA in healthy donors. The repertoire was sequenced with immunoSEQ multiplex PCR; TCRdb's copy has only in-frame clones and lacks some. The repertoire consists of roughly 150,000 clones, with approximately 86% occurring once and the leading ten covering around 2.1%. The sample consisted of PBMCs. The source of these receptors is a woman aged 18-29 years in good health and CMV-seronegative.

The V gene is TRBV27, the J gene TRBJ2-7, with D uncertain. Looked up from germline, CDR1 is MNHEY and CDR2 is SMNVEV (reference sequence). V was trimmed by 3 bases and J by 5 bases, leaving 5 bases between them. The CDR3 extends over 11 amino acids. The CDR3 sequence is CASSFLNEQYF. DNA for the CDR3: TGTGCCAGCAGTTTCTTAAACGAGCAGTACTTC.

The V call is TRBV4-1, the J call TRBJ1-1; 7 nucleotides align to TRBD1. The CDR3 has 18 amino acids. Germline values: CDR1 MGHRA, CDR2 YSYEKL. V dropped 0 bases and J dropped 2; count of bases not matched to a gene: 12. CDR3 in amino acids: CASSQDQGDSSSNTEAFF. CDR3 nucleotide sequence: TGCGCCAGCAGCCAAGATCAGGGGGACAGCTCTTCCAACACTGAAGCTTTCTTT.

The chain carries TRBV7-8 and TRBJ1-2; TRBD1 might be the D (5 bases). Trimming removed 0 bases at V and 8 bases at J, with 16 bases between. This CDR3 is 15 amino acids long. Germline lookup yields CDR1 SGHVS and CDR2 FQNEAQ. The CDR3 sequence is CASSLARTKARGYTF. The DNA for the CDR3 is TGTGCCAGCAGCTTAGCGCGGACAAAAGCGCGGGGCTACACCTTC.

V usage is TRBV7-8 and J usage is TRBJ2-7; 11 bases agree with TRBD1. The ends lost 5 bases at V and 4 bases at J; junction bases unmatched: 10. The germline gives CDR1 SGHVS, CDR2 FQNEAQ. The CDR3 extends over 16 amino acids. CDR3 sequence reads: CASSLGPGTGGYEQYF. In DNA form, the CDR3 reads TGTGCCAGCAGCCTAGGCCCCGGGACAGGGGGTTACGAGCAGTACTTC. Variable domain in full (rest from reference TRBV7-8 and TRBJ2-7): GAGVSQSPRYKVAKRGQDVALRCDPISGHVSLFWYQQALGQGPEFLTYFQNEAQLDKSGLPSDRFFAERPEGSVSTLKIQRTQQEDSAVYLCASSLGPGTGGYEQYFGPGTRLTVT.

The chain combines TRBV6-5 with TRBJ2-7; D gene uncertain. Germline CDR1 MNHEY, CDR2 SVGAGI. CDR3 length equals 15 residues. The ends were cut back, 3 bases at V and 3 bases at J, with 15 bases in the middle. CDR3 DNA sequence: TGTGCCAGCAGTTATCGCCAGTACGACAACTACGAGCAGTACTTC. It translates to CASSYRQYDNYEQYF.

The chain joins TRBV5-5 to TRBJ1-1, with a weak D call TRBD1 (6 bases). CDR3 size: 17 residues. With 3 bases removed from V and 0 bases from J, the gap between germline ends came to 18 bases. The germline CDR1 and CDR2 sequences are SGHKS and YYEKEE (reference sequence). CDR3 sequence reads: CASSSSGQGSVNTEAFF. The CDR3 nucleotides are TGTGCCAGCAGCTCCTCCGGCCAGGGGTCGGTGAACACTGAAGCTTTCTTT.

This clone was found once. The rearrangement joins TRBV20-1 to TRBJ2-7; 7 bases are shared with TRBD2. The germline V gene encodes CDR1 DFQATT and CDR2 SNEGSKA (reference sequence). CDR3 length: 11 residues. V shed 7 bases, J shed 2 bases, and the junction held 2 bases outside the gene matches. The CDR3 bases are TGCAGTGGGGGGGGACCCTACGAGCAGTACTTC. Its translation: CSGGGPYEQYF.

Comment on this clone: The same CDR3 also results from other DNA sequences found in this sample. The chain employs TRBV6-1 and TRBJ1-1, with unresolved D. This CDR3 comprises 14 residues. Trimming removed 2 bases at V and 1 base at J, with 8 bases between. The V gene's germline CDR1 is MNHNS and CDR2 SASEGT. CDR3 loop: CASSEPGENTEAFF. CDR3 DNA sequence: TGTGCCAGCAGTGAACCGGGAGAGAACACTGAAGCTTTCTTT.

The V gene is TRBV19, the J gene TRBJ2-1, with 9 bases lining up with TRBD1. The V segment lost 2 bases and the J segment 11 bases; nucleotides outside the gene matches: 13. The CDR3 sequence is 16 residues long. Germline V gene sequence: CDR1 LNHDA, CDR2 SQIVND (reference sequence). CDR3 sequence: CASSILGTGTKGQQFF. The DNA for the CDR3 is TGTGCCAGTAGTATATTGGGGACAGGGACCAAGGGGCAGCAGTTCTTC.

This clone came up a few times. The CDR3 nucleotides are TGTGCCAGCAGCTTCCCGGGACAGGGACCGGGGCCGTTCTTC. This codes for CASSFPGQGPGPFF. The chain has TRBV7-3 and TRBJ2-1, with TRBD1 identical over 9 bases. The CDR3 is 14 residues long. Looked up from germline, CDR1 is SGHTA and CDR2 is FQGTGA. V shed 3 bases, J shed 15 bases, and the junction held 12 bases outside the gene matches.

The chain couples TRBV5-1 to TRBJ2-1; 10 nucleotides align to TRBD1. V lost 3 bases and J lost 6; bases outside the gene matches: 15. The CDR3 has 18 amino acids. The V gene's germline CDR1 is SGHRS and CDR2 YFSETQ. The CDR3, as DNA: TGCGCCAGCAGCTGGGGGATGACAGGGGGCGCGGACCCCAATGAGCAGTTCTTC. Amino acid sequence: CASSWGMTGGADPNEQFF.

The CDR3 coding sequence is TGCGCCAGCAGCTTAGGACTAGCGGGGGGGCGGTTCTTC. Translating gives CASSLGLAGGRFF. V usage is TRBV5-1 and J usage is TRBJ2-1; 15 positions agree with TRBD2. The V gene's germline CDR1 is SGHRS and CDR2 YFSETQ. V lost 2 bases and J lost 15; bases outside the gene matches: 3. This CDR3 is 13 amino acids long.

This clone was seen more than once but under ten times. The V and J genes are TRBV5-6 and TRBJ2-5, with unresolved D. The CDR3 totals 17 residues. V gave up 2 bases and J gave up 2 bases, with 19 bases separating them. Germline CDR1 and CDR2: SGHDT and YYEEEE. CDR3 amino acids: CASSLADIPGFQETQYF. The CDR3 DNA is TGTGCCAGCAGCTTAGCCGACATCCCAGGCTTTCAAGAGACCCAGTACTTC.

This chain uses TRBV7-6 with TRBJ2-7; D is possibly TRBD2 (5 bases). The germline V and J ends were trimmed by 6 bases and 7 bases, with 19 bases remaining between them. The germline V gene has CDR1 SGHVS and CDR2 FNYEAQ. The CDR3 consists of 14 residues. CDR3 DNA: TGTGCCAGCAGTTCAGCTGGACGGACGGGGGAGCAGTACTTC. It translates to CASSSAGRTGEQYF.

J is TRBJ1-2 and V is TRBV5-8, with 8 bases that match TRBD1. Trimming at V came to 3 bases and at J to 8 bases, leaving 12 bases not matched to a gene. This CDR3 contains 15 residues. Germline CDR1 is SGHTS and CDR2 is YDEGEE. CDR3 DNA: TGTGCCAGCAGCTACGGGACAGGCCTCCCCGGCGGCTACACCTTC. Translation: CASSYGTGLPGGYTF.

The chain combines TRBV18 with TRBJ2-7, with 9 bases matching TRBD1. CDR1 and CDR2 (germline): KGHSH, LQKENI. J gave up 5 bases and V 1 base, and 9 bases lay outside the gene matches. The CDR3 spans 16 residues. The CDR3 DNA is TGTGCCAGCTCACCACTAACACAGGGGGCGCGGGACGAGCAGTACTTC. Residues: CASSPLTQGARDEQYF.

The chain couples TRBV5-4 to TRBJ2-1, with a tentative D call TRBD2 (5 bases). The ends were cut back, 3 bases at V and 0 bases at J, with 13 bases in the middle. Germline CDR1 SGHNT, CDR2 YYREEE (reference sequence). The CDR3 sequence is 16 residues long. The CDR3 DNA reads as TGTGCCAGCAGCTCGGTGGACTTTCCCTCCTACAATGAGCAGTTCTTC. As protein: CASSSVDFPSYNEQFF.

The chain has TRBV30 and TRBJ2-1; D remains ambiguous. This CDR3 comprises 13 residues. Germline CDR1 reads GTSNPN; CDR2 reads SVGIG (reference sequence). Trimming left V 0 bases short and J 3 bases short, with 6 bases between. CDR3 sequence: CAWSVNSYNEQFF. CDR3 nucleotide sequence: TGTGCCTGGAGTGTAAACAGCTACAATGAGCAGTTCTTC.

This chain links TRBV9 with TRBJ2-5; no firm D call. CDR3 length: 15 amino acids. Trimming shortened V by 0 bases and J by 2 bases, and 11 bases separated the two germline ends. CDR1 and CDR2 from the germline V gene are SGDLS and YYNGEE. The CDR3 DNA follows: TGTGCCAGCAGCGTAGCTCGAGCGTCTCAAGAGACCCAGTACTTC. It specifies CASSVARASQETQYF.

As for this clone: This CDR3 is also generated by other DNA sequences in the sample. The V and J genes are TRBV5-1 and TRBJ2-7; 7 bases match TRBD1. CDR1 and CDR2 from the germline V gene are SGHRS and YFSETQ. Trimming removed 3 bases from V and 4 bases from J; junction bases left unmatched: 7. The CDR3 has 14 residues. The CDR3 sequence is CASSSRDRAYEQYF. The CDR3 coding sequence is TGCGCCAGCAGCTCAAGGGACAGAGCATACGAGCAGTACTTC.

The chain links TRBV9 to TRBJ1-1, with TRBD1 identical over 8 bases. The CDR3 loop spans 18 amino acids. Trimming cost V 2 bases and J 0 bases; bases outside gene matches: 12. CDR1 and CDR2 (germline): SGDLS, YYNGEE. The CDR3 coding sequence is TGTGCCAGCAGCGTTGGGGGACAGGCGACATCTCTGAACACTGAAGCTTTCTTT. It codes for CASSVGGQATSLNTEAFF.

The chain combines TRBV10-3 with TRBJ1-1, with a possible D match to TRBD1 (6 bases). This CDR3 region has 13 residues. Deletions cut 6 bases from V and 1 base from J, with 9 bases between. Germline CDR1 is ENHRY and CDR2 is SYGVKD. CDR3 sequence: CAIRRGSNTEAFF. CDR3 nucleotide sequence: TGTGCCATCAGGAGGGGGTCGAACACTGAAGCTTTCTTT.

The gene calls are TRBV10-3 and TRBJ2-7; the match to TRBD1 covers 10 bases. The CDR3 consists of 14 residues. The V gene end was trimmed by 8 bases and the J gene end by 3 bases; junction bases not matched to a gene: 7. Germline lookup yields CDR1 ENHRY and CDR2 SYGVKD. This CDR3 reads CAIQPDRGHYEQYF. DNA of the CDR3: TGTGCCATCCAACCTGACAGGGGGCACTACGAGCAGTACTTC.

This rearrangement joins TRBV12-5 to TRBJ1-2, with 10 bases identical to TRBD1. The germline gives CDR1 LGHNT, CDR2 FRNRAP. This CDR3 spans 16 amino acids. V lost 4 bases and J lost 4; bases outside the gene matches: 9. The CDR3 coding sequence is TGTGCTAGTGGTTCACCTAGACAGGGGGCCTTCTATGGCTACACCTTC. It specifies CASGSPRQGAFYGYTF.

The chain recombines TRBV2 with TRBJ1-2, with D hard to call. This CDR3 has 17 residues. Trimming left V 4 bases short and J 0 bases short, with 18 bases between. Germline V gene sequence: CDR1 SNHLY, CDR2 FYNNEI. The chain's CDR3 is CASSARWAAFPNYGYTF. In DNA, the CDR3 is TGTGCCAGCAGTGCCAGGTGGGCAGCCTTTCCTAACTATGGCTACACCTTC.

The rearrangement links TRBV4-1 to TRBJ1-3; D not resolved. The CDR3 runs to 17 residues. V dropped 3 bases and J dropped 0 bases, with 15 bases sitting between them. CDR1 and CDR2 from the germline V gene are MGHRA and YSYEKL. The CDR3 spells CASSQVEQAVSGNTIYF. The CDR3 nucleotides are TGCGCCAGCAGCCAGGTCGAGCAGGCCGTCTCTGGAAACACCATATATTTT.